One sample yielded the 7 T cell receptor beta chains listed below, sequenced in a study of CD8+ T cells in alopecia areata. Isolated RNA was reverse transcribed into cDNA used as the sequencing template. Sequencing was performed with immunoSEQ multiplex PCR; in TCRdb, only in-frame clones are kept and a portion is missing. Of around 140,000 clones in the sample, about 60% were seen once. The material was CD4+ T cells sorted from blood, obtained at week 0. The receptors stem from a human donor with alopecia areata.

This clone appeared once. The chain couples TRBV19 to TRBJ1-6, with 7 bases identical to TRBD1. CDR3 length: 13 residues. Germline loops: CDR1 LNHDA, CDR2 SQIVND (reference sequence). After removal of 4 bases from V and 7 bases from J, the junction contained 1 base not matched to a gene. The CDR3 region has the DNA TGTGCCAGTAGTACGACAGGGAATTCACCCCTCCACTTT. Amino acids: CASSTTGNSPLHF.

V usage is TRBV4-2 and J usage is TRBJ1-1; D is unclear. The germline V gene encodes CDR1 LGHNA and CDR2 YNFKEQ. This CDR3 spans 15 amino acids. V shed 8 bases and J shed 1 base, with 17 bases lying between them. CDR3 in amino acids: CASGKNPGSNTEAFF. CDR3 bases: TGTGCCAGCGGAAAAAACCCGGGGTCGAACACTGAAGCTTTCTTT.

V and J are TRBV5-6 and TRBJ2-1; D is perhaps TRBD2 (7 bases). The V end lost 5 bases, the J end lost 10 bases, and 16 bases lay between the germline ends. This CDR3 has 13 residues. CDR1 SGHDT and CDR2 YYEEEE come from the germline V gene. The CDR3, as DNA: TGTGCCAGCAGGGGGGGGGCCCGGTCGGAGCAGTTCTTC. Translated: CASRGGARSEQFF.

The chain carries TRBV29-1 and TRBJ2-1; possibly TRBD2 for D (7 bases). CDR3 length equals 13 residues. Germline lookup yields CDR1 SQVTM and CDR2 ANQGSEA. Deletions cut 5 bases from V and 0 bases from J, with 8 bases between. The CDR3 DNA is TGCAGCGTTCGGGGGGCCTCCTACAATGAGCAGTTCTTC. It specifies CSVRGASYNEQFF.

The gene calls are TRBV2 and TRBJ2-6; D might be TRBD1 (5 bases). From germline, CDR1 is SNHLY and CDR2 FYNNEI. The CDR3 contains 14 residues. The ends were cut back, 7 bases at V and 3 bases at J, with 10 bases in the middle. Here the CDR3 reads CASTQGVGANVLTF. The CDR3 DNA sequence: TGTGCCAGCACCCAGGGCGTTGGGGCCAACGTCCTGACTTTC. The full variable domain, rest sourced from reference TRBV2 and TRBJ2-6, is EPEVTQTPSHQVTQMGQEVILRCVPISNHLYFYWYRQILGQKVEFLVSFYNNEISEKSEIFDDQFSVERPDGSNFTLKIRSTKLEDSAMYFCASTQGVGANVLTFGAGSRLTVL.

This clone was counted between two and nine times. The V gene is TRBV2, the J gene TRBJ2-3; a possible D gene is TRBD2 (6 bases). This CDR3 comprises 15 residues. Germline values: CDR1 SNHLY, CDR2 FYNNEI. Trimming stripped 4 bases from V and 3 bases from J, with 14 bases between. In DNA, the CDR3 is TGTGCCAGCAGTGTCTCGGGGGTTAGAACAGATACGCAGTATTTT. It codes for CASSVSGVRTDTQYF.

This rearrangement joins TRBV5-1 to TRBJ2-1; the D call may be TRBD1 or TRBD2 (5 bases each). Germline CDR1 SGHRS, CDR2 YFSETQ. Deletions cut 0 bases from V and 9 bases from J, with 16 bases between. This CDR3 has 15 residues. The chain's CDR3 is CASSLVGLLSGEQFF. For the CDR3, the DNA is TGCGCCAGCAGCTTGGTGGGGCTCCTAAGCGGTGAGCAGTTCTTC.